The 22 T cell receptor beta chains below come from one sample, sequenced in a study of blood T cell repertoires in COVID-19. Assay: immunoSEQ multiplex PCR; the TCRdb copy retains only in-frame clones and omits some. Of approximately 400,000 clones detected, about 91% appear once; the ten largest clones hold roughly 12%. The sequenced sample consisted of peripheral blood. These TCRs come from a woman in her 50s with COVID-19, enrolled during active disease.

In its sample, this clone was seen once. The same CDR3 also results from other DNA sequences found in this sample. The chain carries TRBV27 and TRBJ1-2; 8 nucleotides align to TRBD1. The CDR3 length is 13 residues. J lost 8 bases, V lost 6 bases, and 8 bases had no gene match. CDR1 is MNHEY and CDR2 is SMNVEV in the germline V gene (reference sequence). CDR3 protein: CASSPGQGGGYTF. CDR3 nucleotides: TGTGCCAGCAGCCCTGGACAGGGCGGGGGCTACACCTTC.

J is TRBJ2-6 and V is TRBV4-1, with D possibly TRBD1 on 7 matching bases. The V gene lost 4 bases and the J gene lost 2 bases, with 21 bases spanning the gap. CDR1 and CDR2 (germline): MGHRA, YSYEKL. The CDR3 runs to 19 residues. Written as DNA, the CDR3 is TGCGCCAGCAGCCCGGCGGGACGACAGGGACACGCTGGGGCCAACGTCCTGACTTTC. Its protein product is CASSPAGRQGHAGANVLTF.

The chain is built from TRBV7-9 and TRBJ2-3; possibly TRBD2 for D (5 bases). Germline V gives CDR1 SEHNR, CDR2 FQNEAQ (reference sequence). V shed 1 base and J shed 5 bases, with 10 bases lying between them. The CDR3 extends over 14 amino acids. CDR3 loop: CASSLGGNGDTQYF. CDR3 coding DNA: TGTGCCAGCAGCTTAGGAGGGAACGGAGATACGCAGTATTTT.

A single count supports this clone. The chain combines TRBV19 with TRBJ1-4; D uncertain. The CDR3 sequence is 16 residues long. Looked up from germline, CDR1 is LNHDA and CDR2 is SQIVND (reference sequence). Trimming left V 2 bases short and J 8 bases short, with 18 bases between. CDR3 nucleotide sequence: TGTGCCAGTAGTATATATCGAGACACGCTTAACGAAAAACTGTTTTTT. It specifies CASSIYRDTLNEKLFF.

The chain uses TRBV30 and TRBJ1-1; tentative D call: TRBD1 (5 bases). Trimming removed 8 bases at V and 5 bases at J, with 12 bases between. The CDR3 has 11 amino acids. The germline V gene encodes CDR1 GTSNPN and CDR2 SVGIG (reference sequence). The CDR3 nucleotides read TGTGCCGCGTCCGGGGGGACTGAAGCTTTCTTT. This gives the protein CAASGGTEAFF.

The rearrangement uses TRBV5-6 and TRBJ1-4; 7 nucleotides line up with TRBD1. This CDR3 spans 13 amino acids. V trimming: 4 bases; J trimming: 8 bases; junction bases outside the gene matches: 5. Germline V gene data show CDR1 as SGHDT and CDR2 as YYEEEE. In DNA form, the CDR3 reads TGTGCCAGCAGCGGTGGGACAGTAGAAAAACTGTTTTTT. Protein: CASSGGTVEKLFF.

The V gene is TRBV11-3, the J gene TRBJ2-1; D is unclear. Germline CDR1 and CDR2: SGHNT and YENEEA. The CDR3 loop spans 14 amino acids. The V and J ends lost 5 bases and 5 bases respectively, with 13 bases between them. The CDR3 here is CASSPSGPNNEQFF. CDR3 DNA: TGTGCCAGCAGCCCCAGTGGGCCGAACAATGAGCAGTTCTTC. Variable domain in full (rest from reference TRBV11-3 and TRBJ2-1): EAGVVQSPRYKIIEKKQPVAFWCNPISGHNTLYWYLQNLGQGPELLIRYENEEAVDDSQLPKDRFSAERLKGVDSTLKIQPAELGDSAVYLCASSPSGPNNEQFFGPGTRLTVL.

The count of this clone is one. The chain links TRBV29-1 to TRBJ2-1, with D uncertain. The CDR3 runs 13 residues. The ends were cut back, 0 bases at V and 7 bases at J, with 10 bases in the middle. Germline assignment: CDR1 SQVTM and CDR2 ANQGSEA. The CDR3 sequence: CSVEDRGRNEQFF. As DNA, the CDR3 is TGCAGCGTTGAAGATCGTGGTCGGAATGAGCAGTTCTTC.

This chain joins TRBV19 and TRBJ1-2, with D tentatively TRBD1 (5 bases). This CDR3 spans 13 amino acids. Trimming shortened V by 8 bases and J by 6 bases, and 16 bases separated the two germline ends. Germline V gene lookup returns CDR1 LNHDA and CDR2 SQIVND (reference sequence). The CDR3 bases are TGTGCCAGTCGCTCCCAGGGTCGGGATGGCTACACCTTC. Protein: CASRSQGRDGYTF.

The chain carries TRBV4-1 and TRBJ2-3; tentative D call: TRBD2 (6 bases). Germline-derived CDR1 and CDR2 are MGHRA and YSYEKL. The CDR3 loop spans 15 amino acids. V shed 5 bases and J shed 0 bases, with 12 bases lying between them. The CDR3 nucleotides read TGCGCCAGCAGCACGGACCGGGGGAGCACAGATACGCAGTATTTT. Its protein product is CASSTDRGSTDTQYF.

J is TRBJ1-5 and V is TRBV6-5; no reliable D call. This CDR3 has 13 residues. The V gene's germline CDR1 is MNHEY and CDR2 SVGAGI. The V gene lost 0 bases and the J gene lost 5 bases, with 5 bases spanning the gap. The CDR3 DNA sequence: TGTGCCAGCAGTTACTCTTCCGATCAGCCCCAGCATTTT. Its translation is CASSYSSDQPQHF.

The chain uses TRBV11-2 and TRBJ1-1; D may be TRBD1 (6 bases). In germline, CDR1 is SGHAT, CDR2 FQNNGV. The CDR3 is 15 residues long. V lost 1 base and J lost 3, with 12 bases in between. The CDR3 DNA reads as TGTGCCAGCAGCTTAGGGGCAGGGGCCTACACTGAAGCTTTCTTT. The encoded protein is CASSLGAGAYTEAFF.

This chain connects TRBV4-1 to TRBJ1-2; 11 positions match TRBD1. This CDR3 contains 17 residues. J was trimmed by 8 bases and V by 1 base; bases with no gene match: 12. CDR1 and CDR2 from the germline V gene are MGHRA and YSYEKL. CDR3 loop: CASSQVNPGQGVKGYTF. The CDR3 DNA sequence: TGCGCCAGCAGCCAAGTTAACCCGGGACAGGGGGTTAAGGGCTACACCTTC.

The J gene is TRBJ2-1, the V gene TRBV2; 8 bases map to TRBD2. CDR1 is SNHLY, CDR2 FYNNEI, per germline. The junction had 10 bases not matched to a gene; V was cut back by 5 bases and J by 7 bases. The CDR3 has 15 amino acids. The CDR3 sequence is CASSTQAGAGNEQFF. The DNA of the CDR3 is TGTGCCAGCAGTACCCAAGCGGGGGCCGGGAATGAGCAGTTCTTC.

The rearrangement uses TRBV6-5 and TRBJ2-5; TRBD2 aligns across 9 bases. The CDR3 runs 14 residues. V gave up 6 bases and J gave up 2 bases; unmatched junction bases: 4. Germline CDR1 is MNHEY and CDR2 is SVGAGI. The CDR3 loop reads CASRLGLAQETQYF. CDR3 DNA sequence: TGTGCCAGCAGACTGGGACTAGCTCAAGAGACCCAGTACTTC.

V and J are TRBV28 and TRBJ1-2; D remains ambiguous. The germline CDR1 and CDR2 sequences are MDHEN and SYDVKM. The ends were cut back, 5 bases at V and 4 bases at J, with 20 bases in the middle. The CDR3 length is 16 residues. The CDR3 DNA reads as TGTGCCAGCAGTCCCGCGGAGGGCAGCCCCCGCTATGGCTACACCTTC. It yields the protein CASSPAEGSPRYGYTF.

The chain has TRBV19 and TRBJ2-3; 14 bases match TRBD2. The CDR3 consists of 17 residues. Losses at the gene ends were 5 bases for V and 2 bases for J; bases not matched to a gene: 6. Germline values: CDR1 LNHDA, CDR2 SQIVND (reference sequence). In DNA, the CDR3 is TGTGCCAGTAGTCCGGGACTAGCGGGGGACCTCACAGATACGCAGTATTTT. As protein: CASSPGLAGDLTDTQYF.

This clone occurred once. The genes are TRBV21-1 and TRBJ2-3; no check of the table's D call, TRBD2, against the DNA was made. TRBV21-1 is given as a pseudogene. The CDR3 spans 18 residues. This CDR3 is CASSKDPAETLFTDTQYF. The CDR3 DNA sequence: TGTGCCAGCAGCAAAGATCCAGCGGAAACCCTCTTCACAGATACGCAGTATTTT.

This clone has just a few counts. The rearrangement links TRBV28 to TRBJ2-7; 10 bases line up with TRBD1. Germline V CDR1 and CDR2: MDHEN, SYDVKM. The CDR3 runs to 15 residues. Trimming cost V 8 bases and J 3 bases; bases outside gene matches: 10. CDR3 nucleotide sequence: TGTGCCAGCCGAAGATCCGGACAGGGGGTCTACGAGCAGTACTTC. Translation: CASRRSGQGVYEQYF. The variable domain in full, completed from reference TRBV28 and TRBJ2-7, reads DVKVTQSSRYLVKRTGEKVFLECVQDMDHENMFWYRQDPGLGLRLIYFSYDVKMKEKGDIPEGYSVSREKKERFSLILESASTNQTSMYLCASRRSGQGVYEQYFGPGTRLTVT.

Only one count was recorded for this clone. The rearrangement uses TRBV11-2 and TRBJ1-1, with D unresolved. This CDR3 has 14 residues. V lost 1 base and J 3 bases, leaving 9 bases between the germline ends. CDR1 SGHAT and CDR2 FQNNGV come from the germline V gene. The CDR3 DNA reads TGTGCCAGCAGCTTAGGGGCCATCCACACTGAAGCTTTCTTT. The encoded protein is CASSLGAIHTEAFF.

The V gene is TRBV11-2, the J gene TRBJ1-5; D is unclear. Germline V lookup: CDR1 SGHAT, CDR2 FQNNGV. V lost 0 bases, J lost 4 bases, and 10 bases lay in between. The CDR3 spans 15 residues. The DNA of the CDR3 is TGTGCCAGCAGCTTAGAATCGGGAAGTAATCAGCCCCAGCATTTT. This sequence encodes CASSLESGSNQPQHF. The complete variable domain, with remaining parts taken from reference TRBV11-2 and TRBJ1-5, reads EAGVAQSPRYKIIEKRQSVAFWCNPISGHATLYWYQQILGQGPKLLIQFQNNGVVDDSQLPKDRFSAERLKGVDSTLKIQPAKLEDSAVYLCASSLESGSNQPQHFGDGTRLSIL.

V is TRBV10-1 and J is TRBJ2-3; 8 nucleotides agree with TRBD2. The CDR3 consists of 17 residues. V shed 2 bases and J 7 bases; nucleotides not matched to a gene: 14. Germline CDR1 and CDR2: WNHNN and SYGVQD (reference sequence). CDR3: CASSEPSFGGGLNTQYF. DNA of the CDR3: TGCGCCAGCAGTGAGCCCTCCTTTGGCGGGGGGCTGAATACGCAGTATTTT.